This TCR beta chain was obtained from a study of early stage breast cancer tumors. CDR3 length: 14 residues. V was pared by 3 bases and J by 2 bases, with 6 bases of the junction left unmatched. Germline-derived CDR1 and CDR2 are GTSNPN and SVGIG (reference sequence). TCRdb keeps only in-frame clones here, not all; method: immunoSEQ multiplex PCR. This sample has 60,000 to 80,000 clones, with approximately 79% found just once. The sample comprised blood. V usage is TRBV30 and J usage is TRBJ2-5; the match to TRBD2 covers 7 bases. The clonotype originates from a person in their sixties with breast cancer. As DNA, the CDR3 is TGTGCCTGGAGAGACATAGCGGGTCAAGAGACCCAGTACTTC. This encodes CAWRDIAGQETQYF. The full variable domain, in which reference TRBV30 and TRBJ2-5 provide the parts outside the CDR3, is SQTIHQWPATLVQPVGSPLSLECTVEGTSNPNLYWYRQAAGRGLQLLFYSVGIGQISSEVPQNLSASRPQDRQFILSSKKLLLSDSGFYLCAWRDIAGQETQYFGPGTRLLVL.